The clone carrying this T cell receptor (beta chain) was counted only a few times. This entry comes from a study of blood T cell repertoires in COVID-19. In the study overall: Specimens from acute and convalescent COVID-19 originated in the United States, Italy and Spain. T cells, B-cell-depleted T cells, or PBMCs supplied cDNA or gDNA.

The CDR3 covers 14 residues. Germline V gives CDR1 SGHTA, CDR2 FQGTGA. Losses at the gene ends were 3 bases for V and 1 base for J; bases not matched to a gene: 2. Study processing details: Nucleated cell counts were estimated from reference gene primer amplification. Libraries were prepared by immunoSEQ multiplex PCR; TCRdb keeps only in-frame clonotypes and omits some of them. The V and J calls and clone size are taken from that table; D and trimming were inferred from the DNA. The repertoire holds 200,000 to 250,000 clones, with just under 90% as singletons. The receptor's source is a man aged 25-40 years with COVID-19, enrolled during active disease. This chain links TRBV7-3 with TRBJ1-1; 7 bases are a match to TRBD1. Sequencing was carried out using peripheral blood. The CDR3 here is CASSLGQQNTEAFF. The CDR3 nucleotides are TGTGCCAGCAGCTTGGGACAGCAGAACACTGAAGCTTTCTTT. Combining the CDR3 with reference TRBV7-3 and TRBJ1-1 gives the whole variable domain GAGVSQTPSNKVTEKGKYVELRCDPISGHTALYWYRQSLGQGPEFLIYFQGTGAADDSGLPNDRFFAVRPEGSVSTLKIQRTERGDSAVYLCASSLGQQNTEAFFGQGTRLTVV.